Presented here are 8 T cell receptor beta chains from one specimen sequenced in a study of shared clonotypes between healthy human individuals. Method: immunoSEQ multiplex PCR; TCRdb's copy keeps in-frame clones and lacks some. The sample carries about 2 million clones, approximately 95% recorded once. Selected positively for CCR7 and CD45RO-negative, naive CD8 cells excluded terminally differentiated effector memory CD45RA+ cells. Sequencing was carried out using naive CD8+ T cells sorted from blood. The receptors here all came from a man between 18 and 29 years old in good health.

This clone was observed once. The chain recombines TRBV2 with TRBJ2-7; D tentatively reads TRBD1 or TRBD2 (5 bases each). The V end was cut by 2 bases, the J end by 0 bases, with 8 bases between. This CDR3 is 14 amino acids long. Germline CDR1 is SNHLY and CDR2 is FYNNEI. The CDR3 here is CASSERGASYEQYF. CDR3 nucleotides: TGTGCCAGCAGTGAACGAGGGGCCTCCTACGAGCAGTACTTC. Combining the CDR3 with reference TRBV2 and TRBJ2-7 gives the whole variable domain EPEVTQTPSHQVTQMGQEVILRCVPISNHLYFYWYRQILGQKVEFLVSFYNNEISEKSEIFDDQFSVERPDGSNFTLKIRSTKLEDSAMYFCASSERGASYEQYFGPGTRLTVT.

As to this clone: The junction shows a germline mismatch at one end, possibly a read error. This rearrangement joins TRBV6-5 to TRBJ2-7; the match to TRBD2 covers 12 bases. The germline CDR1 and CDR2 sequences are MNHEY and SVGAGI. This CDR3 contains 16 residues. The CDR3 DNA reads TGTGCCAGCAGTTACTCGCGGACTAGCGGGGACTACCAGCAGTACTTC. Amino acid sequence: CASSYSRTSGDYQQYF.

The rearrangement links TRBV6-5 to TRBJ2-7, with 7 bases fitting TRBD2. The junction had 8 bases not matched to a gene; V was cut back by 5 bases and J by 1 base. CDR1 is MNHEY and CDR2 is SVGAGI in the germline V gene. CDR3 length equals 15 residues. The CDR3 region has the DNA TGTGCCAGCAGTACCCTAGCGGCCGCTTCCTACGAGCAGTACTTC. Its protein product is CASSTLAAASYEQYF.

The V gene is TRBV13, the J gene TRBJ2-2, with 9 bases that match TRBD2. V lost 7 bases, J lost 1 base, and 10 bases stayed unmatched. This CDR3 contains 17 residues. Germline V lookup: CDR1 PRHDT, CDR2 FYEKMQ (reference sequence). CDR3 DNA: TGTGCCAGCACACCACCGGGAGCGGGGGGGAACACCGGGGAGCTGTTTTTT. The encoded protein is CASTPPGAGGNTGELFF.

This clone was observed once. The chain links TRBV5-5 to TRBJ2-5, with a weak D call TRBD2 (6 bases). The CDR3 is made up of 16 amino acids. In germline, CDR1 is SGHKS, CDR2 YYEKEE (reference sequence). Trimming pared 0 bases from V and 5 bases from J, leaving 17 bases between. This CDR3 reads CASSLAGSLAMETQYF. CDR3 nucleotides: TGTGCCAGCAGCTTGGCCGGGAGCCTAGCGATGGAGACCCAGTACTTC.

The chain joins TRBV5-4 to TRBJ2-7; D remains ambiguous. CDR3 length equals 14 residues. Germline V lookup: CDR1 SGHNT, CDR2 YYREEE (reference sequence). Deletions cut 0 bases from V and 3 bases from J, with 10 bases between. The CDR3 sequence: CASSLGRQNYEQYF. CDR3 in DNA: TGTGCCAGCAGCTTGGGTCGGCAGAACTACGAGCAGTACTTC.

Here the CDR3 DNA reads TGTGCCAGCAGTTTCCCTCTACAGGGCACAGATACGCAGTATTTT. It specifies CASSFPLQGTDTQYF. The rearrangement links TRBV28 to TRBJ2-3, with D tentatively TRBD1 (5 bases). Looked up from germline, CDR1 is MDHEN and CDR2 is SYDVKM. The V end was cut by 3 bases, the J end by 1 base, with 11 bases between. The CDR3 has 15 residues. Combining the CDR3 with reference TRBV28 and TRBJ2-3 gives the whole variable domain DVKVTQSSRYLVKRTGEKVFLECVQDMDHENMFWYRQDPGLGLRLIYFSYDVKMKEKGDIPEGYSVSREKKERFSLILESASTNQTSMYLCASSFPLQGTDTQYFGPGTRLTVL.

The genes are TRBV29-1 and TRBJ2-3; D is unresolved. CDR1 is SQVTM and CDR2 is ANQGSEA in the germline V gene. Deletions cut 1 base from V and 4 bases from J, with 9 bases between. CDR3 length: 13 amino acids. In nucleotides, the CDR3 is TGCAGCGTTGAAGGGGGTTGGGCAGATACGCAGTATTTT. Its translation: CSVEGGWADTQYF.